A selection of T cell receptor beta chains follows, all from one sample in a study of T cells in Graves' hyperthyroidism and ophthalmopathy. TCRdb analysed the multiplex PCR reads with MiXCR anew, one entry per CDR3 protein. This sample carries about 350,000 distinct CDR3 sequences, about a sixth of them seen once, and the ten largest clones take around a third. The sequenced sample was blood. The receptor source for this set is a woman between 25 and 40 years old with Graves' hyperthyroidism that later progressed to Graves' ophthalmopathy. CDR3s include the opening cysteine and the closing phenylalanine or tryptophan. A D gene is named only where the DNA matches it firmly. Size is stated for part of the rows, as once, few or many counts, or as a class when the clone is expanded.

v_gene: TRBV7-2; j_gene: TRBJ2-3; abundance: many; d_gene: NA; CDR3nt: TGTGCCAGCAGCTTAGAATTTCCAGATACGCAGTATTTT; CDR3aa: CASSLEFPDTQYF
v_gene: TRBV11-2; j_gene: TRBJ2-1; abundance: many; d_gene: TRBD2; CDR3nt: TGTGCCAGCAGCTTACAGATTAGCGGGAACTCCTACAATGAGCAGTTCTTC; CDR3aa: CASSLQISGNSYNEQFF
v_gene: TRBV27; j_gene: TRBJ2-7; abundance: many; d_gene: NA; CDR3nt: TGTGCCAGCAGTTTGATAGCGCTGAGCTCCTACGAGCAGTACTTC; CDR3aa: CASSLIALSSYEQYF
v_gene: TRBV5-4; j_gene: TRBJ2-1; abundance: NA; d_gene: TRBD2; CDR3nt: TGTGCCAGCAGCTTGGATAGACCTAGGACTAGCGGGGACCCTGAGCAGTTCTTC; CDR3aa: CASSLDRPRTSGDPEQFF
v_gene: TRBV5-1; j_gene: TRBJ1-4; abundance: many; d_gene: NA; CDR3nt: TGCGCCAGCAGGGACAGCGATAATGAAAAACTGTTTTTT; CDR3aa: CASRDSDNEKLFF
v_gene: TRBV12-3/TRBV12-4; j_gene: TRBJ2-5; abundance: NA; d_gene: TRBD1; CDR3nt: TGTGCCAGCAGGGGACAGGGGCTACGGGAGACCCAGTACTTC; CDR3aa: CASRGQGLRETQYF
v_gene: TRBV27; j_gene: TRBJ1-1; abundance: few; d_gene: NA; CDR3nt: TGTGCCAGCAGTGACCGAAACACGGGTGAAGCTTTCTTT; CDR3aa: CASSDRNTGEAFF
v_gene: TRBV6-1; j_gene: TRBJ2-5; abundance: NA; d_gene: NA; CDR3nt: TGTGCCAGCTTCGGAGGAGGACTCTACTTC; CDR3aa: CASFGGGLYF
v_gene: TRBV20-1; j_gene: TRBJ2-5; abundance: few; d_gene: NA; CDR3nt: TGCAGTGCTAGCCCGAGGTTAGACTGGGAAGAGACCCAGTACTTC; CDR3aa: CSASPRLDWEETQYF
v_gene: TRBV6-2/TRBV6-3; j_gene: TRBJ1-1; abundance: many; d_gene: NA; CDR3nt: TGTGCCAGCAGTTCCCGGGACAACACTGAAGCTTTCTTT; CDR3aa: CASSSRDNTEAFF
v_gene: TRBV18; j_gene: TRBJ1-3; abundance: NA; d_gene: NA; CDR3nt: TGTGCCAGCTCACCACCGGTCAGCTCTGGAAACACCATATATTTT; CDR3aa: CASSPPVSSGNTIYF
v_gene: TRBV12-3/TRBV12-4; j_gene: TRBJ2-3; abundance: many; d_gene: TRBD2; CDR3nt: TGTGCCAGCGGGGAGGGCCGTGGCACAGATACGCAGTATTTT; CDR3aa: CASGEGRGTDTQYF
v_gene: TRBV4-1; j_gene: TRBJ2-2; abundance: NA; d_gene: TRBD1; CDR3nt: TGCGCCAGCAGCCATTCCGGTGGAGGGACAGGGGGCGACACCGGGGAGCTGTTTTTT; CDR3aa: CASSHSGGGTGGDTGELFF
v_gene: TRBV13; j_gene: TRBJ2-2; abundance: NA; d_gene: NA; CDR3nt: TGTGCCAGCAGAGCTTTTGCGAACACCGGGGAGCTGTTTTTT; CDR3aa: CASRAFANTGELFF
v_gene: TRBV12-3/TRBV12-4; j_gene: TRBJ2-1; abundance: NA; d_gene: NA; CDR3nt: TGTGCCAGCAGTCCCGATACTCAGGAGCTGCAGTTCTTC; CDR3aa: CASSPDTQELQFF
v_gene: TRBV15; j_gene: TRBJ1-1; abundance: many; d_gene: NA; CDR3nt: TGTGCCACCAGCAGTCCAGGGACGAACACTGAAGCTTTCTTT; CDR3aa: CATSSPGTNTEAFF
v_gene: TRBV28; j_gene: TRBJ2-3; abundance: many; d_gene: TRBD1; CDR3nt: TGTGCCAGCAGCTCTAATAGACAGGGTCGATCAGCAGATACGCAGTATTTT; CDR3aa: CASSSNRQGRSADTQYF
v_gene: TRBV6-1; j_gene: TRBJ2-7; abundance: many; d_gene: NA; CDR3nt: TGTGCCAGCCGCCTCGGATTTGACTACGAGCAGTACTTC; CDR3aa: CASRLGFDYEQYF
v_gene: TRBV19; j_gene: TRBJ1-1; abundance: many; d_gene: TRBD1; CDR3nt: TGTGCCAGTAGTAACCTACAGGGGGCGGATACTGAAGCTTTCTTT; CDR3aa: CASSNLQGADTEAFF
v_gene: TRBV7-7; j_gene: TRBJ2-7; abundance: NA; d_gene: NA; CDR3nt: TGTGCTAGCGCCCAGGTGCGAGACAAAAAGTACGAGCAGTACTTC; CDR3aa: CASAQVRDKKYEQYF
v_gene: TRBV18; j_gene: TRBJ1-5; abundance: many; d_gene: TRBD1; CDR3nt: TGTGCCAGCTCGGCCGGGACAGGGGAACAGCCCCAGCATTTT; CDR3aa: CASSAGTGEQPQHF
v_gene: TRBV6-1; j_gene: TRBJ2-5; abundance: many; d_gene: TRBD1; CDR3nt: TGTGCCAGCAGTACGGGGCGAGGACAGGTGGAGACCCAGTACTTC; CDR3aa: CASSTGRGQVETQYF
v_gene: TRBV6-1; j_gene: TRBJ2-3; abundance: few; d_gene: NA; CDR3nt: TGTGCCAGCATGCAGGGGTGGGGAACAGATACGCAGTATTTT; CDR3aa: CASMQGWGTDTQYF
v_gene: TRBV11-2; j_gene: TRBJ2-1; abundance: few; d_gene: TRBD2; CDR3nt: TGTGCCAGCAGCAAAACGGAGGGCGGGAGCAATTACGATGAGCAGTTCTTC; CDR3aa: CASSKTEGGSNYDEQFF